A single sample is the source of the 7 T cell receptor beta chains below, sequenced in a study of T cell changes during pregnancy in multiple sclerosis. Sequencing was performed with immunoSEQ multiplex PCR; in TCRdb, only in-frame clones are kept and a portion is missing. The table has 40,000 to 45,000 clones, roughly 92% seen once. Sequences were obtained from peripheral blood. These receptors were collected from a female donor with multiple sclerosis, enrolled in a pregnancy study.

The chain recombines TRBV19 with TRBJ2-1; 11 bases are a match to TRBD1. V gave up 5 bases and J gave up 8 bases; unmatched junction bases: 11. This CDR3 contains 16 residues. The germline V gene has CDR1 LNHDA and CDR2 SQIVND (reference sequence). This CDR3 reads CASSPRDRGFFDEQFF. CDR3 in DNA: TGTGCCAGTAGTCCCCGGGACAGGGGGTTTTTTGATGAGCAGTTCTTC. The full variable domain, its missing parts supplied by reference TRBV19 and TRBJ2-1, is DGGITQSPKYLFRKEGQNVTLSCEQNLNHDAMYWYRQDPGQGLRLIYYSQIVNDFQKGDIAEGYSVSREKKESFPLTVTSAQKNPTAFYLCASSPRDRGFFDEQFFGPGTRLTVL.

The chain carries TRBV25-1 and TRBJ1-2; D is unresolved. Germline V CDR1 and CDR2: MGHDK, SYGVNS. Trimming removed 1 base from V and 8 bases from J, with 11 bases in between. This CDR3 has 13 amino acids. CDR3: CASSELPFGGYTF. CDR3 coding DNA: TGTGCCAGCAGTGAATTACCGTTTGGGGGCTACACCTTC.

The chain is built from TRBV28 and TRBJ1-1; D is unresolved. This CDR3 has 12 amino acids. Deletions cut 0 bases from V and 4 bases from J, with 3 bases between. The germline V gene has CDR1 MDHEN and CDR2 SYDVKM. The CDR3 DNA sequence: TGTGCCAGCAGTTTATGGAGCACTGAAGCTTTCTTT. It encodes CASSLWSTEAFF.

The chain joins TRBV5-6 to TRBJ2-4, with 7 nucleotides matching TRBD1. Germline V gene sequence: CDR1 SGHDT, CDR2 YYEEEE. The CDR3 spans 14 residues. V lost 4 bases and J lost 5; bases outside the gene matches: 6. CDR3 bases: TGTGCCAGCAGCCTACTGACAGGGCAAAACATTCAGTACTTC. Its protein product is CASSLLTGQNIQYF.

The chain combines TRBV6-5 with TRBJ2-1, with D perhaps assigned TRBD1 or TRBD2 (5 bases each). V was trimmed by 6 bases and J by 9 bases, leaving 18 bases between them. From germline, CDR1 is MNHEY and CDR2 SVGAGI. The CDR3 sequence is 14 residues long. This CDR3 reads CASRAGAGFIEQFF. CDR3 bases: TGTGCCAGCAGGGCTGGGGCGGGTTTCATTGAGCAGTTCTTC.

The chain is built from TRBV5-4 and TRBJ2-7; no reliable D call. Germline CDR1 and CDR2: SGHNT and YYREEE (reference sequence). The V gene lost 1 base and the J gene lost 4 bases, with 15 bases spanning the gap. The CDR3 is 15 residues long. The CDR3 DNA follows: TGTGCCAGCAGCTTGTCCTCAGGTCCAGATTACGAGCAGTACTTC. This codes for CASSLSSGPDYEQYF.

This rearrangement joins TRBV28 to TRBJ1-2; 7 bases are shared with TRBD1. The germline V gene encodes CDR1 MDHEN and CDR2 SYDVKM. The V gene end was trimmed by 2 bases and the J gene end by 4 bases; junction bases not matched to a gene: 7. The CDR3 runs to 15 residues. As DNA, the CDR3 is TGTGCCAGCAGTTTAACAGGGGTTGGGTCCTATGGCTACACCTTC. Translation: CASSLTGVGSYGYTF.